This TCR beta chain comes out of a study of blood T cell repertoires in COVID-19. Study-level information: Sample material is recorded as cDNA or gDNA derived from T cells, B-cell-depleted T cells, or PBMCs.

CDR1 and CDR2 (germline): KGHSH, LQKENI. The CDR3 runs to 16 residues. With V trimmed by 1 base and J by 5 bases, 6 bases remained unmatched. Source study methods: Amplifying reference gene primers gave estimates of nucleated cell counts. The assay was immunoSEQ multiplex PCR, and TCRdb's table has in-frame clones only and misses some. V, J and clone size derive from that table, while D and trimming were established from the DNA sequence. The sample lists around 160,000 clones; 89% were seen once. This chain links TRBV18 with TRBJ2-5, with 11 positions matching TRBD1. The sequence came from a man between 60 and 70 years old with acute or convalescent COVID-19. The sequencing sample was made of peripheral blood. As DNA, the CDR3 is TGTGCCAGCTCACCACGTGGACAGGGGGCAGGGGAGACCCAGTACTTC. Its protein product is CASSPRGQGAGETQYF. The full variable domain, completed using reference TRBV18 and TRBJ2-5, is NAGVMQNPRHLVRRRGQEARLRCSPMKGHSHVYWYRQLPEEGLKFMVYLQKENIIDESGMPKERFSAEFPKEGPSILRIQQVVRGDSAAYFCASSPRGQGAGETQYFGPGTRLLVL.